These 20 T cell receptor beta chains were all obtained from the same sample, sequenced in a study of post-analysis software for immune sequencing data. No antigen is known for these receptors. Study-wide results and limits: Relative to controls, patients had 4 or 5 TRBV segments at higher frequency, with TRBV5-6, TRBV5-1 and TRBV20-1 among these.

Unique molecular identifiers tagged the TCR beta cDNA libraries. In TCRdb, the PCR reads were re-called with MiXCR into one record per CDR3 protein. This sample has some 370,000 distinct CDR3 sequences, with 30% to 45% found just once. The sample taken for sequencing was blood. Receptors originate from a girl aged 5 to 17 with multiple sclerosis.

The V gene is TRBV7-6, the J gene TRBJ2-1; D is perhaps TRBD1 or TRBD2 (7 bases each). V gave up 2 bases and J gave up 2 bases, with 13 bases separating them. Germline loops: CDR1 SGHVS, CDR2 FNYEAQ. This CDR3 contains 16 residues. CDR3 sequence (DNA): TGTGCCAGCAGCTTACCAGGGGGGGTCCCCTACAATGAGCAGTTCTTC. This translates into CASSLPGGVPYNEQFF.

V and J are TRBV6-6 and TRBJ1-5; D gene unclear. V was clipped by 2 bases and J by 2 bases, with 10 bases between them. The CDR3 runs to 15 residues. Looked up from germline, CDR1 is MNHNY and CDR2 is SVGAGI (reference sequence). The CDR3 region has the DNA TGTGCCAGCAGTTACAGGGTCGGGGGCAATCAGCCCCAGCATTTT. Translated, it gives CASSYRVGGNQPQHF.

The chain carries TRBV24-1 and TRBJ2-1; maybe TRBD2 (7 bases). V was trimmed by 3 bases and J by 7 bases, leaving 15 bases between them. This CDR3 is 15 amino acids long. CDR1 is KGHDR, CDR2 SFDVKD, per germline. As DNA, the CDR3 is TGTGCCACCAGTGATAGGGGCAGGGGAGGGAATGAGCAGTTCTTC. Translating gives CATSDRGRGGNEQFF.

V gene TRBV12-3 or TRBV12-4 combines with J gene TRBJ1-1; 7 bases align to TRBD1. J lost 3 bases, V lost 5 bases, and 9 bases had no gene match. This CDR3 spans 15 amino acids. CDR3 sequence: CASSDRRQGYTEAFF. CDR3 nucleotide sequence: TGTGCCAGCAGTGACCGGAGACAGGGATACACTGAAGCTTTCTTT.

In this sample, this clonotype turned up a few times. This chain joins TRBV3-1 and TRBJ2-3; TRBD2 agrees at 14 bases. Germline loops: CDR1 LGHDT, CDR2 YNNKEL (reference sequence). V lost 5 bases to trimming and J lost 0 bases; unmatched junction nucleotides: 7. This CDR3 is built from 18 residues. CDR3 region: CASSKQGLAGESTDTQYF. In nucleotides, the CDR3 is TGTGCCAGCAGCAAACAGGGACTAGCGGGGGAAAGCACAGATACGCAGTATTTT.

The rearrangement uses TRBV4-2 and TRBJ2-2; TRBD2 agrees at 7 bases. V lost 0 bases, J lost 1 base, and 2 bases stayed unmatched. This CDR3 region has 16 residues. Germline loops: CDR1 LGHNA, CDR2 YNFKEQ. CDR3 sequence reads: CASSQEERGNTGELFF. DNA for the CDR3: TGTGCCAGCAGCCAAGAAGAGCGGGGGAACACCGGGGAGCTGTTTTTT.

The gene calls are TRBV20-1 and TRBJ2-5; D unclear. The CDR3 is made up of 12 amino acids. Per germline, CDR1 DFQATT and CDR2 SNEGSKA (reference sequence). Trimming removed 3 bases at V and 11 bases at J, with 16 bases between. CDR3: CSASKESNEQYF. Here the CDR3 DNA reads TGCAGTGCTAGCAAGGAGAGCAATGAGCAGTACTTC.

The chain couples TRBV15 to TRBJ2-7; D could derive from TRBD1 or TRBD2 (5 bases each). The V end was cut by 1 base, the J end by 5 bases, with 12 bases between. CDR1 and CDR2 from the germline V gene are LNHNV and YYDKDF (reference sequence). This CDR3 has 14 residues. The CDR3 sequence: CATSRARGADEQYF. CDR3 coding DNA: TGTGCCACCAGCAGAGCTCGGGGCGCGGACGAGCAGTACTTC.

The rearrangement links TRBV29-1 to TRBJ1-1; no firm D call. Germline-derived CDR1 and CDR2 are SQVTM and ANQGSEA. The CDR3 is 20 residues long. The V end lost 0 bases, the J end lost 5 bases, and 31 bases lay between the germline ends. The CDR3 is CSVEDLRQCVSCTSRTEAFF. The CDR3 DNA is TGCAGCGTTGAAGACCTCAGGCAGTGTGTCTCATGCACATCACGGACTGAAGCTTTCTTT.

This clonotype was seen a single time. The chain uses TRBV7-2 and TRBJ2-5; 10 bases map to TRBD2. The germline V gene encodes CDR1 SGHTA and CDR2 FQGNSA. With V trimmed by 3 bases and J by 1 base, 11 bases remained unmatched. The CDR3 runs 18 residues. The CDR3: CASSFQLSASGGQETQYF. CDR3 coding DNA: TGTGCCAGCAGCTTCCAACTTTCGGCTAGCGGGGGCCAAGAGACCCAGTACTTC. Combining the CDR3 with reference TRBV7-2 and TRBJ2-5 gives the whole variable domain GAGVSQSPSNKVTEKGKDVELRCDPISGHTALYWYRQSLGQGLEFLIYFQGNSAPDKSGLPSDRFSAERTGGSVSTLTIQRTQQEDSAVYLCASSFQLSASGGQETQYFGPGTRLLVL.

The genes are TRBV7-2 and TRBJ2-5; TRBD2 aligns across 7 bases. The CDR3 totals 16 residues. CDR1 SGHTA and CDR2 FQGNSA come from the germline V gene. J was trimmed by 2 bases and V by 5 bases; bases with no gene match: 11. CDR3 DNA: TGTGCCAGCAGCCCCGTTCTCAGCGGGGCGCAAGAGACCCAGTACTTC. Protein: CASSPVLSGAQETQYF.

This clonotype was seen many times. The chain joins TRBV4-1 to TRBJ2-5, with D uncertain. The V gene's germline CDR1 is MGHRA and CDR2 YSYEKL. The CDR3 consists of 16 residues. V was clipped by 1 base and J by 5 bases, with 17 bases between them. This CDR3 reads CASSQGRPLGRETQYF. The CDR3, as DNA: TGCGCCAGCAGCCAAGGTCGGCCCCTAGGAAGGGAGACCCAGTACTTC.

This chain uses TRBV3-1 with TRBJ2-3; D perhaps matches TRBD2 (6 bases). CDR1 is LGHDT and CDR2 is YNNKEL in the germline V gene (reference sequence). Trimming took 4 bases from V and 2 from J, leaving 16 bases between them. CDR3 size: 16 residues. CDR3 sequence (DNA): TGTGCCAGCAGCCCCCGCGCGGGACTTCTCACAGATACGCAGTATTTT. It codes for CASSPRAGLLTDTQYF.

This clonotype showed up just once. The junction departs from germline at one end; a sequencing error may be responsible. CDR3 DNA sequence: TGTGCCAGCAGGGCGCCGCCCGGGGAGCGGTTTTTT. This encodes CASRAPPGERFF. This chain joins TRBV12-3 or TRBV12-4 and TRBJ2-2, with D possibly matching TRBD2 (5 bases). The CDR3 spans 12 residues.

The gene calls are TRBV15 and TRBJ2-1, with D uncertain. The CDR3 covers 15 residues. V was trimmed by 11 bases and J by 6 bases, leaving 23 bases between them. The germline CDR1 and CDR2 sequences are LNHNV and YYDKDF (reference sequence). CDR3 sequence: CAAIGRPYFFNEQFF. Written as DNA, the CDR3 is TGTGCCGCCATAGGACGGCCTTATTTTTTCAATGAGCAGTTCTTC.

Ten or more counts support this clonotype. Written as DNA, the CDR3 is TGCAGCGTTGCTGACAGCACCTACGAGCAGTACTTC. This sequence encodes CSVADSTYEQYF. The rearrangement uses TRBV29-1 and TRBJ2-7, with D tentatively TRBD1 (5 bases). The CDR3 has 12 amino acids. Deletions cut 4 bases from V and 2 bases from J, with 9 bases between. The germline CDR1 and CDR2 sequences are SQVTM and ANQGSEA.

This clonotype occurred a few times. A junction end diverges from the germline sequence, so it may reflect a read error. The chain joins TRBV18 to TRBJ1-1; tentative D call: TRBD1 (5 bases). Germline values: CDR1 KGHSH, CDR2 LQKENI. This CDR3 region has 15 residues. CDR3 loop: CASSPLKGKNTEALF. The CDR3, as DNA: TGTGCCAGCTCACCCCTGAAGGGGAAGAACACTGAAGCTTTGTTT.

The V call is TRBV12-3 or TRBV12-4, the J call TRBJ2-7, with D perhaps given as TRBD1 or TRBD2 (6 bases each). CDR3 length equals 13 residues. V lost 7 bases, J lost 5 bases, and 15 bases lay in between. The CDR3 bases are TGTGCCAGCACGTTGGGTAGGGGGGACGAGCAGTACTTC. This translates into CASTLGRGDEQYF.

The chain has TRBV20-1 and TRBJ2-3; no definite D call. Germline-derived CDR1 and CDR2 are DFQATT and SNEGSKA (reference sequence). This CDR3 region has 13 residues. The V end was cut by 5 bases, the J end by 4 bases, with 13 bases between. The CDR3, as DNA: TGCAGTGCTCCCGTACGGGTGGCAGATACGCAGTATTTT. The encoded protein is CSAPVRVADTQYF.

This chain uses TRBV19 with TRBJ2-3; D possibly corresponds to TRBD1 (6 bases). Germline V CDR1 and CDR2: LNHDA, SQIVND (reference sequence). CDR3 length: 14 residues. Trimming took 6 bases from V and 5 from J, leaving 15 bases between them. The CDR3 here is CASRDRQPGDTQYF. The CDR3 region has the DNA TGTGCCAGTAGAGACAGGCAACCCGGAGATACGCAGTATTTT.